The T cell receptor beta chain under discussion was sequenced for a study of blood T cell repertoires in COVID-19. The wider study: T cells, B-cell-depleted T cells, or PBMCs provided the cDNA or gDNA that served as material.

Deletions cut 3 bases from V and 4 bases from J, with 13 bases between. This CDR3 spans 15 amino acids. Germline assignment: CDR1 SNHLY and CDR2 FYNNEI. Clones were sequenced by immunoSEQ multiplex PCR, and TCRdb holds only the in-frame ones, with some missing. Of 200,000 to 250,000 clones listed, about 80% are singletons. The clonotype originates from a man older than 75 with acute or convalescent COVID-19. V gene TRBV2 combines with J gene TRBJ1-5; a possible D gene is TRBD1 (5 bases). Material: peripheral blood. The CDR3 DNA reads as TGTGCCAGCAGTGAGCAGGGCCTTGCAAATCAGCCCCAGCATTTT. It is translated as CASSEQGLANQPQHF.